This T cell receptor beta chain was sequenced during a study of vaccination and CD4 T cells after COVID-19. Study conclusions and caveats: Median numbers of SARS-CoV-2-reactive clonotypes increased from roughly 21 to 40 (not a significant change).

Cultured CD4+ T cell DNA was sequenced using the Oncomine TCR Beta short-read assay. Each CDR3 protein gets one entry after TCRdb re-called the PCR reads with MiXCR. The table includes about 14,000 distinct CDR3 sequences, roughly 73% detected once. As to this clonotype: The antigen is unknown.

Treatment meaning: roughly 11-day PBMC culture with coronavirus spike peptide pools or control peptides (ViraFEST assay). It was on days 3 and 7 that half the medium was replaced with fresh IL-2 medium. The TCR sequence derives from a human donor who had recovered from COVID-19. Sequenced: CD4+ T cells from blood, cultured in vitro.

The CDR3 DNA follows: TGCAGTGCTAGAGACGGCGCCGGCTCCTACAATGAGCAGTTCTTC. This gives the protein CSARDGAGSYNEQFF. The chain uses TRBV20-1 and TRBJ2-1; D is unclear. CDR3 size: 15 residues. Trimming took off 0 bases at V and 0 bases at J, with 9 bases between the two ends. Germline V gene sequence: CDR1 DFQATT, CDR2 SNEGSKA (reference sequence).